This T cell receptor (beta chain) was documented in a study of OX40 agonist ivuxolimab in advanced cancers. About the study: Patients took ivuxolimab, an agonistic anti-OX40 (CD134) antibody.

This clone was seen once. No antigen is known for it. Germline CDR1 KGHSH, CDR2 LQKENI. The CDR3 is 13 residues long. Deletions cut 5 bases from V and 2 bases from J, with 6 bases between. Some clones are missing from TCRdb's copy, which holds only in-frame ones; the method was immunoSEQ multiplex PCR. The table records 130,000 or so clones, around 95% of them present only once. Points from the study as a whole: Expanded clones belonging to CD8+ T cells outnumbered, on average, those of CD4+.

V usage is TRBV18 and J usage is TRBJ1-4; unclear D gene. The source material was CD4+ or CD8+ T cells sorted from blood, sampled in a trial of the OX40 agonist ivuxolimab. The clonotype comes from an adult with an advanced solid tumor such as melanoma, head and neck, liver or kidney cancer. The CDR3 spells CASSASTNEKLFF. The CDR3 coding sequence is TGTGCCAGCTCAGCGAGCACTAATGAAAAACTGTTTTTT.